This T cell receptor (beta chain) emerged from a study of regulatory T cells in long-lasting Graves disease. As for time point: persistent/refractory GD, antithyroid drugs over 5 years with positive TRAb. PBMCs were the source of the RNA used for TCR sequencing. In germline, CDR1 is DFQATT, CDR2 SNEGSKA (reference sequence). The CDR3 contains 17 residues. V dropped 7 bases and J dropped 2; count of bases not matched to a gene: 11. Building the TCR beta libraries relied on iRepertoire HTBI primers, and CDR3 regions underwent Arm-PCR. MiXCR, applied by TCRdb to the multiplex PCR reads, yields one record per CDR3 protein. Among roughly 450,000 distinct CDR3 sequences, around 20% were seen once, and the ten largest hold roughly 28%. In this sample, this clonotype turned up a few times.

The rearrangement links TRBV20-1 to TRBJ2-5; 15 bases match TRBD2. This specimen was peripheral blood mononuclear cells (PBMCs), taken when the disease was refractory, from a patient treated with antithyroid drugs. This sequence was found in a female donor with Graves disease. CDR3 DNA sequence: TGCAGTGTCTACCCGGGGACTAGCGGGAGGAGGCAAGAGACCCAGTACTTC. Translated, it gives CSVYPGTSGRRQETQYF.